This T cell receptor beta chain was recovered during a study of metastatic and nonmetastatic thyroid tumors. Study in general: The comparison covered peripheral blood and tumor or nodule tissue in malignant and benign thyroid patients.

In this sample, this clone turned up many times. The entire patient cohort was treatment-naive prior to thyroid surgery. Per the original methods: Building a distant-metastasis classifier for papillary thyroid cancer drew on CDR3 differences across clinicopathological groups. MiXCR reprocessed the PCR reads for TCRdb. Clone size and V and J calls follow TCRdb, not the original study. The sample lists tens of thousands of clones, around a fifth seen once, with roughly two fifths in the top ten. CDR1 and CDR2 from the germline V gene are DFQATT and SNEGSKA (reference sequence). V lost 6 bases to trimming and J lost 1 base, with 16 bases between them. The CDR3 has 15 residues.

Sequencing used blood. This receptor was identified in a female donor with papillary thyroid cancer or a benign thyroid nodule (not recorded which). Some clones in this sample may be carry-over from other donors' samples. V gene TRBV20-1 combines with J gene TRBJ1-5; tentatively, D is TRBD1 (5 bases). The DNA of the CDR3 is TGCAGTGCCAGTTCATCAGGGTACAGCAATCAGCCCCAGCATTTT. It encodes CSASSSGYSNQPQHF.